These T cell receptor beta chains were read from a single sample in a study of CD4 T cells in relation to SARS-CoV-2 and coronaviruses. The antigens for these receptors are not known. Here immunoSEQ multiplex PCR was the method, and the copy in TCRdb shows in-frame clones only, minus some. The sample shows about 26,000 clones, around 75% of them seen only once. The sample consisted of CD4+ T cells from PBMCs, cultured in vitro. The receptor source for this set is a human donor in good health. CDR3s include the opening cysteine and the closing phenylalanine or tryptophan. The D gene is left open where the match is weak. Not every row has a clone size; where given, it reads once, few, many or a size class.

v_gene	j_gene	d_gene	abundance	CDR3nt	CDR3aa
TRBV6-2/TRBV6-3	TRBJ2-7	.	.	TGTGCCAGCAGCTCACGCAGCGAGCAGTACTTC	CASSSRSEQYF
TRBV6-6	TRBJ2-3	.	.	TGTGCCAGCAGTTACCCAGGCACAGATACGCAGTATTTT	CASSYPGTDTQYF
TRBV5-6	TRBJ2-1	TRBD1	.	TGTGCCAGCAGCCCAGGGACAGGCCTCAGCTCCTACAATGAGCAGTTCTTC	CASSPGTGLSSYNEQFF
TRBV3-1/TRBV3-2	TRBJ2-1	TRBD1	.	TGTGCCAGCAGTGCCGGGACAGGGGGACAGAATGAGCAGTTCTTC	CASSAGTGGQNEQFF
TRBV5-4	TRBJ2-1	.	.	TGTGCCAGCAGCTTGCCTAGTTGGAGGGAGCAGTTCTTC	CASSLPSWREQFF
TRBV7-9	TRBJ1-5	.	.	TGTGCCAGCAGCTTAACTGGTGGCAATCAGCCCCAGCATTTT	CASSLTGGNQPQHF
TRBV28	TRBJ2-2	TRBD2	.	TGTGCCAGCAGTTTAGGGGCGGGACTAATTGCCGGGGAGCTGTTTTTT	CASSLGAGLIAGELFF
TRBV2	TRBJ1-1	TRBD1	.	TGTGCCAGCAGTGAGACCCGGACAGGCATGAACACTGAAGCTTTCTTT	CASSETRTGMNTEAFF
TRBV6-6	TRBJ1-2	.	.	TGTGCCAGCAGTTACTCGACGGGACAAACAAACTATGGCTACACCTTC	CASSYSTGQTNYGYTF
TRBV19	TRBJ1-2	.	.	TGTGCCAGCACTAGGAGGCAGCCCTATGGCTACACCTTC	CASTRRQPYGYTF
TRBV5-5	TRBJ1-6	.	.	TGTGCCAGCAGCTTGAGTAGCATAGGTTCACCCCTCCACTTT	CASSLSSIGSPLHF
TRBV7-9	TRBJ2-1	TRBD2	.	TGTGCCAGCAGCCAAGCGGGGGCTAGGAATGAGCAGTTCTTC	CASSQAGARNEQFF
TRBV5-1	TRBJ2-7	TRBD1	.	TGCGCCAGCAGCCCTGACGGGACAGCCACCTACGAGCAGTACTTC	CASSPDGTATYEQYF
TRBV5-1	TRBJ2-7	.	.	TGCGCCAGCAGCTTGGGTTATGCAGGGTCTAACGAGCAGTACTTC	CASSLGYAGSNEQYF
TRBV5-1	TRBJ2-5	.	.	TGCGCCAGCAGCTTCCGCGGAGTAGAGCCCACAGAGACCCAGTACTTC	CASSFRGVEPTETQYF
TRBV5-3	TRBJ2-1	.	.	TGTGCCAGAAGCTTGGAGGTTTCACGGCCCTTCTACAATGAGCAGTTCTTC	CARSLEVSRPFYNEQFF
TRBV4-2	TRBJ2-7	TRBD1	few	TGTGCCAGCAGCCAAGCGGAGACAGGGGCCTACGAGCAGTACTTC	CASSQAETGAYEQYF
TRBV14	TRBJ2-5	.	.	TGTGCCAGCAGCTTGAGGGCGCCAGGCCAAGAGACCCAGTACTTC	CASSLRAPGQETQYF
TRBV12-3/TRBV12-4	TRBJ1-3	.	.	TGTGCCAGCAGTTCGCGGGGGGGAAACACCATATATTTT	CASSSRGGNTIYF
TRBV10-3	TRBJ1-6	TRBD1	.	TGTGCCATCAGTGAGACATCCGGGACAGGGGGCCGTAATTCACCCCTCCACTTT	CAISETSGTGGRNSPLHF
TRBV7-2	TRBJ1-1	.	.	TGTGCCAGCAGCTTGGGACACCTGAACACTGAAGCTTTCTTT	CASSLGHLNTEAFF
TRBV9	TRBJ2-3	.	.	TGTGCCAGCAGCGTAGGTGAGGGTGGGGATACGCAGTATTTT	CASSVGEGGDTQYF
TRBV4-1	TRBJ2-2	TRBD2	.	TGCGCCAGCAGCCAAGGGGTTGGGAGGGCCGGGGAGCTGTTTTTT	CASSQGVGRAGELFF
TRBV2	TRBJ2-7	.	.	TGTGCCAGCATCCGGGAGCCCCCCTACGAGCAGTACTTC	CASIREPPYEQYF